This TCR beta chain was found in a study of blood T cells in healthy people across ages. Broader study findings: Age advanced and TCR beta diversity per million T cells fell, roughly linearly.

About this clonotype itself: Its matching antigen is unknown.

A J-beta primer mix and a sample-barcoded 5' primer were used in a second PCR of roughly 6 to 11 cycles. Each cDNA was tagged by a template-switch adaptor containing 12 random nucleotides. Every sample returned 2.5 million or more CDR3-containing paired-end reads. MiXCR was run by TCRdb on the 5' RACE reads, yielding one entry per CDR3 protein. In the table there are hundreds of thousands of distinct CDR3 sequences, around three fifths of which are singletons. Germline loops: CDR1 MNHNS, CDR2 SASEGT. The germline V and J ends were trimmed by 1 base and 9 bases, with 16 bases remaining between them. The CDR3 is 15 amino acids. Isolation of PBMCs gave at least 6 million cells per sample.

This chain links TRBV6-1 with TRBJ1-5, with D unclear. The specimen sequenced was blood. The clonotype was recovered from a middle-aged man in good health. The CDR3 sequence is CASSEVETGSWPQHF. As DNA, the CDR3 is TGTGCCAGCAGTGAAGTAGAAACCGGCTCGTGGCCCCAGCATTTT.